What follows are 18 T cell receptor beta chains derived from one specimen sequenced in a study of cytomegalovirus exposure and HLA in healthy donors. The PCR made use of 60 Vbeta and 13 Jbeta primers. Clones were sequenced by immunoSEQ multiplex PCR, and TCRdb holds only the in-frame ones, with some missing. The sample contains around 94,000 clones, approximately 87% of which appear only once. The specimen sequenced was PBMCs. The receptors shown here come from a man in his forties or fifties in good health and CMV-seronegative.

V usage is TRBV5-6 and J usage is TRBJ1-1; a weak D match, TRBD1 (6 bases). The germline gives CDR1 SGHDT, CDR2 YYEEEE. The CDR3 sequence is 14 residues long. V lost 2 bases and J 3 bases, leaving 11 bases between the germline ends. The CDR3 region is CASSFLGGDTEAFF. CDR3 coding DNA: TGTGCCAGCAGCTTTCTAGGGGGGGACACTGAAGCTTTCTTT.

This clone showed up just once. The rearrangement uses TRBV6-1 and TRBJ1-1, with TRBD1 identical over 8 bases. The length of the CDR3 is 17 residues. The junction had 9 bases not matched to a gene; V was cut back by 2 bases and J by 1 base. Germline V gives CDR1 MNHNS, CDR2 SASEGT. DNA of the CDR3: TGTGCCAGCAGTGAATATCCCCTGACAGGGGAGAACACTGAAGCTTTCTTT. Amino acids: CASSEYPLTGENTEAFF.

This chain uses TRBV10-3 with TRBJ2-1; D is uncertain. The CDR3 runs 13 residues. From germline, CDR1 is ENHRY and CDR2 SYGVKD. The V end was cut by 10 bases, the J end by 0 bases, with 10 bases between. CDR3 amino acids: CARNLSSYNEQFF. In DNA, the CDR3 is TGTGCCAGAAATCTTAGCTCCTACAATGAGCAGTTCTTC.

The chain is built from TRBV2 and TRBJ1-2, with D perhaps TRBD1 (5 bases). CDR3 length: 14 residues. The V gene's germline CDR1 is SNHLY and CDR2 FYNNEI. Trimming took 4 bases from V and 7 from J, leaving 16 bases between them. CDR3 sequence (DNA): TGTGCCAGCAGTGGGCAGGGAATGACTGGTGGCTACACCTTC. This translates into CASSGQGMTGGYTF. Full variable domain (remainder filled in from reference TRBV2 and TRBJ1-2): EPEVTQTPSHQVTQMGQEVILRCVPISNHLYFYWYRQILGQKVEFLVSFYNNEISEKSEIFDDQFSVERPDGSNFTLKIRSTKLEDSAMYFCASSGQGMTGGYTFGSGTRLTVV.

In this sample, this clone turned up a few times. The rearrangement links TRBV5-1 to TRBJ1-2; D is ambiguous. CDR1 SGHRS and CDR2 YFSETQ come from the germline V gene. The CDR3 contains 15 residues. The ends were cut back, 0 bases at V and 5 bases at J, with 14 bases in the middle. The CDR3 here is CASSLAREMRYGYTF. CDR3 DNA sequence: TGCGCCAGCAGCTTGGCAAGGGAGATGAGATATGGCTACACCTTC.

This chain uses TRBV19 with TRBJ2-3, with D unresolved. V was trimmed by 3 bases and J by 1 base, leaving 14 bases between them. CDR1 and CDR2 (germline): LNHDA, SQIVND (reference sequence). The CDR3 consists of 16 residues. The CDR3 region has the DNA TGTGCCAGTAGTATCCTGGGTAGTGAGGGCACAGATACGCAGTATTTT. Amino acids: CASSILGSEGTDTQYF.

J is TRBJ2-5 and V is TRBV5-1; 13 positions agree with TRBD2. Germline CDR1 is SGHRS and CDR2 is YFSETQ. The CDR3 runs 17 residues. With V trimmed by 0 bases and J by 1 base, 3 bases remained unmatched. The CDR3 sequence: CASSLDGLAGVQETQYF. CDR3 bases: TGCGCCAGCAGCTTGGACGGACTAGCGGGGGTCCAAGAGACCCAGTACTTC.

This sequence joins TRBV11-2 and TRBJ1-1; weak D call: TRBD1 (5 bases). V gave up 3 bases and J gave up 10 bases, with 9 bases separating them. CDR1 is SGHAT, CDR2 FQNNGV, per germline. The CDR3 runs 11 residues. CDR3 nucleotide sequence: TGTGCCAGCAGCTTTTCCAGGGTAGCTTTCTTT. Translation gives CASSFSRVAFF.

The chain links TRBV18 to TRBJ2-3; D is unresolved. The germline V gene encodes CDR1 KGHSH and CDR2 LQKENI. The CDR3 totals 13 residues. The V and J ends lost 2 bases and 6 bases respectively, with 9 bases between them. CDR3 sequence: CASSPDARDTQYF. CDR3 nucleotide sequence: TGTGCCAGCTCACCAGACGCTAGGGATACGCAGTATTTT.

The rearrangement uses TRBV13 and TRBJ1-5, with a tentative D call TRBD1 (5 bases). Germline CDR1 is PRHDT and CDR2 is FYEKMQ (reference sequence). This CDR3 region has 13 residues. V was pared by 3 bases and J by 7 bases, with 10 bases between. The CDR3 loop is CASSLGGVQPQHF. For the CDR3, the DNA is TGTGCCAGCAGCTTGGGAGGGGTCCAGCCCCAGCATTTT.

Comments on this clone: The same CDR3 can be traced to other DNA sequences in this sample. The genes are TRBV6-6 and TRBJ2-5, with a tentative D call TRBD1 (6 bases). The better agreement between TRBJ2-7 and the DNA end casts doubt on the J call. CDR1 and CDR2 from the germline V gene are MNHNY and SVGAGI (reference sequence). This CDR3 region has 15 residues. Here the CDR3 reads CASSYRQASNYEQYF. CDR3 DNA: TGTGCCAGCAGTTATCGACAGGCCTCAAACTACGAGCAGTACTTC.

The V gene is TRBV27, the J gene TRBJ1-2; D remains unclear. Germline V CDR1 and CDR2: MNHEY, SMNVEV (reference sequence). The CDR3 consists of 13 residues. V was pared by 2 bases and J by 7 bases, with 11 bases between. The chain's CDR3 is CASSLVGVSGYTF. For the CDR3, the DNA is TGTGCCAGCAGTTTAGTCGGAGTCAGTGGCTACACCTTC.

The chain employs TRBV4-1 and TRBJ1-5, with 8 bases identical to TRBD1. J was trimmed by 5 bases and V by 6 bases; bases with no gene match: 6. In germline, CDR1 is MGHRA, CDR2 YSYEKL. This CDR3 spans 14 amino acids. CDR3 residues: CASSPDRGDQPQHF. CDR3 sequence (DNA): TGCGCCAGCAGTCCCGACAGGGGTGATCAGCCCCAGCATTTT.

The CDR3 DNA reads as TGCGCCAGCGGACTAGCGGGGGGGTCGGGTGAGCAGTTCTTC. This encodes CASGLAGGSGEQFF. The chain combines TRBV10-2 with TRBJ2-1; 15 bases match TRBD2. This CDR3 region has 14 residues. V was clipped by 8 bases and J by 9 bases; unmatched bases: 5. Germline V gives CDR1 WSHSY, CDR2 SAAADI.

The V call is TRBV2, the J call TRBJ2-1; D possibly corresponds to TRBD2 (6 bases). The CDR3 loop spans 16 amino acids. V lost 4 bases, J lost 0 bases, and 13 bases lay in between. Germline V gene sequence: CDR1 SNHLY, CDR2 FYNNEI. CDR3 in amino acids: CASSGDGGYSYNEQFF. The CDR3 nucleotides are TGTGCCAGCAGTGGAGACGGGGGATACTCCTACAATGAGCAGTTCTTC.

The rearrangement links TRBV7-2 to TRBJ1-5, with 9 bases lining up with TRBD1. This CDR3 has 16 residues. Trimming took 5 bases from V and 2 from J; bases not matched to a gene: 7. CDR1 and CDR2 (germline): SGHTA, FQGNSA. As DNA, the CDR3 is TGTGCCAGCAGCCCGGGGACAGGGCCTGGCAATCAGCCCCAGCATTTT. Translated, it gives CASSPGTGPGNQPQHF.

This clone appeared a single time. Other DNA variants within this sample encode the same CDR3. The CDR3 region is CASSRASKITYEQYF. The CDR3 DNA sequence: TGTGCCAGCAGTCGCGCCTCCAAAATTACCTACGAGCAGTACTTC. The V and J genes are TRBV6-5 and TRBJ2-7; D not resolved. Germline V gene sequence: CDR1 MNHEY, CDR2 SVGAGI. V was pared by 5 bases and J by 2 bases, with 16 bases between. CDR3 size: 15 residues.

This clone was seen once. The rearrangement links TRBV10-3 to TRBJ2-5; D is unclear. The V gene's germline CDR1 is ENHRY and CDR2 SYGVKD. Trimming took off 2 bases at V and 0 bases at J, with 7 bases between the two ends. CDR3 length: 14 residues. The CDR3 DNA reads as TGTGCCATCAGTGAGGCTAGGCACCAAGAGACCCAGTACTTC. Translation gives CAISEARHQETQYF.